The 18 T cell receptor beta chains below come from one sample, sequenced in a study of T cells after yellow fever vaccination. One entry per CDR3 protein results from TCRdb running MiXCR on the 5' RACE reads. The data show about 500,000 distinct CDR3 sequences, about a sixth seen once. The starting material was PBMCs, obtained 5 to 6 days after the first yellow fever vaccination. The receptors were sampled from a man between 18 and 35 years old who received the YFV17D yellow fever vaccine.

This chain uses TRBV2 with TRBJ2-7; D ambiguous. Trimming took off 1 base at V and 0 bases at J, with 7 bases between the two ends. The CDR3 loop spans 14 amino acids. Germline values: CDR1 SNHLY, CDR2 FYNNEI. The CDR3 sequence: CASSEGQVSYEQYV. The CDR3 DNA is TGTGCCAGCAGTGAAGGGCAAGTCTCCTACGAGCAGTACGTC.

The gene calls are TRBV24-1 and TRBJ2-3, with 9 bases that match TRBD1. The junction had 5 bases not matched to a gene; V was cut back by 3 bases and J by 2 bases. This CDR3 contains 16 residues. The germline V gene encodes CDR1 KGHDR and CDR2 SFDVKD. This chain's CDR3 is CATSDGGTGYTDTQYF. The CDR3 nucleotides are TGTGCCACCAGTGATGGGGGGACAGGGTACACAGATACGCAGTATTTT.

In DNA form, the CDR3 reads TGTGCCTGGAGTTCAGGGAATCAAGAGACCCAGTACTTC. Translation gives CAWSSGNQETQYF. The V and J genes are TRBV30 and TRBJ2-5, with a weak D call TRBD1 (5 bases). The CDR3 loop spans 13 amino acids. Looked up from germline, CDR1 is GTSNPN and CDR2 is SVGIG (reference sequence). Trimming left V 2 bases short and J 2 bases short, with 9 bases between.

This clonotype was found a few times. The chain employs TRBV3-1 and TRBJ1-1; D perhaps matches TRBD1 (6 bases). There are 12 residues in the CDR3. Trimming removed 4 bases at V and 12 bases at J, with 15 bases between. Germline CDR1 LGHDT, CDR2 YNNKEL (reference sequence). This chain's CDR3 is CASSPQGFGSFF. The CDR3 nucleotides are TGTGCCAGCAGCCCCCAGGGGTTCGGGTCTTTCTTT.

The gene calls are TRBV2 and TRBJ1-6; TRBD1 agrees at 8 bases. Germline values: CDR1 SNHLY, CDR2 FYNNEI. V dropped 8 bases and J dropped 6; count of bases not matched to a gene: 6. The length of the CDR3 is 14 residues. DNA of the CDR3: TGTGCCAGCTCCCGGGACAGGATTAATTCACCCCTCCACTTT. It codes for CASSRDRINSPLHF.

The chain employs TRBV3-1 and TRBJ2-1, with 14 positions matching TRBD2. This CDR3 contains 16 residues. Germline assignment: CDR1 LGHDT and CDR2 YNNKEL (reference sequence). V shed 2 bases and J 10 bases; nucleotides not matched to a gene: 7. This CDR3 reads CASSQRRLAGGPEQFF. The CDR3 DNA is TGTGCCAGCAGCCAAAGGAGACTAGCGGGGGGGCCCGAGCAGTTCTTC.

The rearrangement joins TRBV5-1 to TRBJ2-1; D may be TRBD1 or TRBD2 (6 bases each). Germline CDR1 and CDR2: SGHRS and YFSETQ. The CDR3 contains 16 residues. The V end lost 0 bases, the J end lost 0 bases, and 10 bases lay between the germline ends. The CDR3 DNA is TGCGCCAGCAGCTTGGCGGGGGCCTACTCCTACAATGAGCAGTTCTTC. This sequence encodes CASSLAGAYSYNEQFF.

J is TRBJ2-2 and V is TRBV7-3; D might be TRBD2 (6 bases). The CDR3 is 15 residues long. Germline CDR1 SGHTA, CDR2 FQGTGA. Deletions cut 5 bases from V and 5 bases from J, with 15 bases between. CDR3 DNA: TGTGCCAGCAGCCGGACCTGGGGGGAAACCGGGGAGCTGTTTTTT. Translation gives CASSRTWGETGELFF.

The chain uses TRBV25-1 and TRBJ2-5; D is tentatively TRBD1 or TRBD2 (6 bases each). V lost 5 bases and J 7 bases, leaving 17 bases between the germline ends. The CDR3 contains 14 residues. Looked up from germline, CDR1 is MGHDK and CDR2 is SYGVNS. In DNA form, the CDR3 reads TGTGCCAGCAGTTATACGGGGGCAGTAGGGACCCAGTACTTC. Amino acid sequence: CASSYTGAVGTQYF.

The gene calls are TRBV9 and TRBJ2-3, with TRBD2 as a possible D gene (7 bases). Germline values: CDR1 SGDLS, CDR2 YYNGEE. V shed 1 base and J shed 5 bases, with 17 bases lying between them. The CDR3 covers 16 residues. The CDR3 spells CASSVTPGGPGDTQYF. DNA for the CDR3: TGTGCCAGCAGCGTAACCCCCGGGGGGCCGGGAGATACGCAGTATTTT.

V and J are TRBV27 and TRBJ1-5, with 9 bases lining up with TRBD1. V dropped 7 bases and J dropped 0; count of bases not matched to a gene: 7. The CDR3 extends over 16 amino acids. CDR1 is MNHEY and CDR2 is SMNVEV in the germline V gene (reference sequence). The CDR3 DNA sequence: TGTGCCAGCAACCGCGGACAGGGGAATAGCAATCAGCCCCAGCATTTT. This translates into CASNRGQGNSNQPQHF.

This chain links TRBV3-1 with TRBJ1-1; the D is unclear. The CDR3 is made up of 14 amino acids. Trimming pared 4 bases from V and 4 bases from J, leaving 13 bases between. The germline CDR1 and CDR2 sequences are LGHDT and YNNKEL (reference sequence). CDR3 protein: CASSLRVAGTEAFF. The CDR3 DNA follows: TGTGCCAGCAGCCTCCGAGTCGCCGGCACTGAAGCTTTCTTT.

The chain is built from TRBV5-5 and TRBJ1-4, with D maybe TRBD1 (6 bases). Trimming cost V 5 bases and J 7 bases, with 21 bases left between them. Germline CDR1 reads SGHKS; CDR2 reads YYEKEE (reference sequence). The CDR3 has 16 amino acids. CDR3 nucleotide sequence: TGTGCCAGCAGTCCCCGGGGGGGGGCGAGGGGTGAAAAACTGTTTTTT. Protein sequence: CASSPRGGARGEKLFF. Full variable domain (outside the CDR3, taken from reference TRBV5-5 and TRBJ1-4): DAGVTQSPTHLIKTRGQQVTLRCSPISGHKSVSWYQQVLGQGPQFIFQYYEKEERGRGNFPDRFSARQFPNYSSELNVNALLLGDSALYLCASSPRGGARGEKLFFGSGTQLSVL.

The rearrangement uses TRBV6-2 or TRBV6-3 and TRBJ1-5; D is possibly TRBD1 (6 bases). CDR1 is MNHEY and CDR2 is SVGEGT in the germline V gene. This CDR3 has 15 amino acids. Trimming took off 6 bases at V and 2 bases at J, with 14 bases between the two ends. DNA of the CDR3: TGTGCCAGCAGACTGGGAGGACAGCGCAATCAGCCCCAGCATTTT. It specifies CASRLGGQRNQPQHF.

The J gene is TRBJ2-3, the V gene TRBV11-1; tentatively, D is TRBD2 (6 bases). The germline V and J ends were trimmed by 7 bases and 4 bases, with 27 bases remaining between them. Germline assignment: CDR1 SGHAT and CDR2 FQDESV (reference sequence). CDR3 length: 18 residues. CDR3 nucleotides: TGTGCCAGCACCACCCGTCGGGGGACCCATGGTTTTCCAGATACGCAGTATTTT. It yields the protein CASTTRRGTHGFPDTQYF.

This clonotype was observed at least ten times. The V and J genes are TRBV20-1 and TRBJ1-4; possibly TRBD1 for D (5 bases). Germline V gene sequence: CDR1 DFQATT, CDR2 SNEGSKA (reference sequence). The CDR3 length is 14 residues. V lost 2 bases to trimming and J lost 7 bases, with 14 bases between them. The CDR3 DNA reads as TGCAGTGCTAGAACGGGGACTGGGGCTGAAAAACTGTTTTTT. This encodes CSARTGTGAEKLFF.

This clonotype was seen a few times. The rearrangement links TRBV18 to TRBJ1-2; 11 bases match TRBD1. The CDR3 sequence is 13 residues long. V lost 4 bases to trimming and J lost 11 bases; unmatched junction nucleotides: 6. Germline CDR1 and CDR2: KGHSH and LQKENI. CDR3 nucleotides: TGTGCCAGCTCACGGACAGGGGGCGAACGATACACCTTC. This codes for CASSRTGGERYTF.

This clonotype was found a few times. The chain joins TRBV28 to TRBJ1-5; D not certain. The germline CDR1 and CDR2 sequences are MDHEN and SYDVKM. The CDR3 runs to 19 residues. The ends were cut back, 3 bases at V and 0 bases at J, with 21 bases in the middle. The CDR3 is CASSFSVRRGDYSNQPQHF. CDR3 nucleotide sequence: TGTGCCAGCAGTTTCTCGGTCCGTCGCGGGGATTATAGCAATCAGCCCCAGCATTTT.